Listed here is a single T cell receptor beta chain. This entry comes from a study of blood T cell repertoires in COVID-19. Study details: Acute-phase and convalescent COVID-19 samples originated in the United States, Italy and Spain. The analysed material was cDNA or gDNA that came from T cells, B-cell-depleted T cells, or PBMCs.

The CDR3 runs 14 residues. In germline, CDR1 is SGHDN, CDR2 FVKESK. The germline V and J ends were trimmed by 4 bases and 2 bases, with 12 bases remaining between them. Original processing notes: Reference gene primer amplification gave estimated nucleated cell counts. Assay: immunoSEQ multiplex PCR; the TCRdb copy retains only in-frame clones and omits some. Clone size and V and J calls were adopted from that table, with D and trimming inferred from the DNA. The sample contains about 140,000 clones, approximately 82% of which appear only once. This TCR was recovered from a man aged 60 to 69 with active or convalescent COVID-19. Sequenced sample: peripheral blood. The chain couples TRBV14 to TRBJ2-7, with D perhaps TRBD1 (6 bases). CDR3 sequence: CASSLQQGPYEQYF. The DNA of the CDR3 is TGTGCCAGCAGCCTGCAACAGGGTCCCTACGAGCAGTACTTC.